What follows describes a single TCR beta chain. The assay was immunoSEQ multiplex PCR, and TCRdb's table has in-frame clones only and misses some. The sample records 200,000 to 250,000 clones, around 83% being singletons. The data stem from a study of blood T cell repertoires in COVID-19. V gave up 2 bases and J gave up 2 bases, with 7 bases separating them. The CDR3 is 13 amino acids. The germline CDR1 and CDR2 sequences are SGHTS and YDEGEE. This sequence was found in a woman between 45 and 60 years old with acute or convalescent COVID-19. The specimen was peripheral blood. This chain connects TRBV5-8 to TRBJ1-2; unclear D gene. CDR3 in amino acids: CASSFTGNYGYTF. The CDR3 nucleotides read TGTGCCAGCAGCTTTACGGGAAACTATGGCTACACCTTC.